These 14 T cell receptor beta chains were all obtained from the same sample, sequenced in a study of molecular identifiers for immune sequencing clone quantification. TCRdb ran MiXCR on the PCR reads and lists one entry per CDR3 protein. Here the sample spans over 300,000 distinct CDR3 sequences, roughly 24% being singletons. Specimen: naive CD8+ T cells from blood, with Jurkat cell RNA spiked in. Subset specified: FACS-sorted CD8+CD4-CCR7+CD45RA+ naive T cells. The receptors derive from a human donor in good health. Some libraries in this study had Jurkat cell RNA spiked in.

This clonotype has ten or more counts. This sequence joins TRBV27 and TRBJ2-5; D call uncertain. The length of the CDR3 is 15 residues. Germline V gene data show CDR1 as MNHEY and CDR2 as SMNVEV (reference sequence). Between the trimmed V and J ends, which lost 0 bases and 1 base, there was a span of 9 bases. This CDR3 reads CASSLSPGSQETQYF. In DNA form, the CDR3 reads TGTGCCAGCAGTTTATCCCCGGGCAGCCAAGAGACCCAGTACTTC.

Ten or more counts support this clonotype. This chain joins TRBV7-9 and TRBJ2-5; the D is unclear. Trimming shortened V by 3 bases and J by 5 bases, and 13 bases separated the two germline ends. The CDR3 runs to 14 residues. Per the germline V gene, CDR1 is SEHNR and CDR2 is FQNEAQ (reference sequence). The CDR3 coding sequence is TGTGCCAGCAGCTTGCTTTTGGCCGCGGAGACCCAGTACTTC. Translating gives CASSLLLAAETQYF.

This clonotype was observed at least ten times. The chain combines TRBV20-1 with TRBJ2-7, with no clear D. Germline V gene lookup returns CDR1 DFQATT and CDR2 SNEGSKA (reference sequence). V dropped 6 bases and J dropped 0 bases, with 12 bases sitting between them. The CDR3 consists of 13 residues. The CDR3 here is CSARTSRSYEQYF. The CDR3 DNA is TGCAGTGCCCGCACCTCCCGCTCCTACGAGCAGTACTTC.

The gene calls are TRBV13 and TRBJ1-1; perhaps TRBD1 as D (5 bases). CDR3 length: 17 amino acids. Trimming left V 4 bases short and J 0 bases short, with 18 bases between. The germline V gene encodes CDR1 PRHDT and CDR2 FYEKMQ (reference sequence). The CDR3 region has the DNA TGTGCCAGCAGCTCCCTCAGTGGGGGGGAGGTGAACACTGAAGCTTTCTTT. Its translation is CASSSLSGGEVNTEAFF. Using reference TRBV13 and TRBJ1-1 for the parts outside the CDR3, the full variable domain is AAGVIQSPRHLIKEKRETATLKCYPIPRHDTVYWYQQGPGQDPQFLISFYEKMQSDKGSIPDRFSAQQFSDYHSELNMSSLELGDSALYFCASSSLSGGEVNTEAFFGQGTRLTVV.

This clonotype was detected ten times or more. The chain has TRBV19 and TRBJ2-7; D is perhaps TRBD1 or TRBD2 (5 bases each). Looked up from germline, CDR1 is LNHDA and CDR2 is SQIVND (reference sequence). V was trimmed by 11 bases and J by 5 bases, leaving 13 bases between them. The CDR3 runs to 11 residues. Written as DNA, the CDR3 is TGTGCCTCAAGGGACGTCCACGAGCAGTACTTC. It translates to CASRDVHEQYF.

Concerning this clonotype: A much larger clone differs by one base, so this may be a read error. The chain joins TRBV5-1 to TRBJ1-1; D is unclear. V lost 10 bases and J lost 4, with 17 bases in between. CDR3 length equals 13 residues. Germline CDR1 is SGHRS and CDR2 is YFSETQ. CDR3 DNA: TGCGCCCCTTCGTTGGAGCGCGGCACTGAAGCTTTCTTT. Its translation is CAPSLERGTEAFF.

In nucleotides, the CDR3 is TGTGCCTGGAGGGGGGACACAGATACGCAGTATTTT. It is translated as CAWRGDTDTQYF. This rearrangement joins TRBV30 to TRBJ2-3; tentatively, D is TRBD1 or TRBD2 (5 bases each). Germline V gives CDR1 GTSNPN, CDR2 SVGIG (reference sequence). Trimming stripped 3 bases from V and 2 bases from J, with 6 bases between. The CDR3 extends over 12 amino acids.

This clonotype occurred a few times. A much bigger clone sits one base away, suggesting this may be a read error. This sequence joins TRBV5-1 and TRBJ2-5; D is unclear. CDR3 length equals 14 residues. CDR1 and CDR2 from the germline V gene are SGHRS and YFSETQ. The CDR3 protein is CASSLDSYQEPQYF. The CDR3 nucleotides read TGCGCCAGCAGCTTGGACTCATATCAAGAGCCCCAGTACTTC.

This clonotype was detected only a few times. The V gene is TRBV20-1, the J gene TRBJ1-1; 12 bases match TRBD1. Looked up from germline, CDR1 is DFQATT and CDR2 is SNEGSKA (reference sequence). CDR3 size: 19 residues. Losses at the gene ends were 0 bases for V and 3 bases for J; bases not matched to a gene: 14. CDR3 nucleotide sequence: TGCAGTGCTAGAGAGGTTGGGACAGGGGGCGTTTTTTGGGACACTGAAGCTTTCTTT. It translates to CSAREVGTGGVFWDTEAFF.

In this sample, this clonotype turned up a few times. This sequence joins TRBV19 and TRBJ2-7; 7 positions agree with TRBD2. The germline CDR1 and CDR2 sequences are LNHDA and SQIVND (reference sequence). This CDR3 contains 13 residues. With 3 bases clipped from V and 2 bases from J, the junction kept 1 base outside the gene matches. CDR3 DNA: TGTGCCAGTAGTATCGGACTAGCCTACGAGCAGTACTTC. It translates to CASSIGLAYEQYF.

This clonotype has at least ten counts. The V and J genes are TRBV21-1 and TRBJ2-7; the DNA was not used to check the table's D call, TRBD1. TRBV21-1 counts as a pseudogene. This CDR3 is 15 amino acids long. Written as DNA, the CDR3 is TGTGCCAGCAGCAAAGAGGACAGACAAGGCTACGAGCAGTACTTC. It is translated as CASSKEDRQGYEQYF.

This clonotype was seen only a few times. The chain joins TRBV20-1 to TRBJ1-1, with a possible D match to TRBD1 (5 bases). V was pared by 1 base and J by 3 bases, with 15 bases between. This CDR3 region has 15 residues. CDR1 and CDR2 (germline): DFQATT, SNEGSKA (reference sequence). CDR3 nucleotide sequence: TGCAGTGCTAGAGTCCGGACACACAAGCACACTGAAGCTTTCTTT. It translates to CSARVRTHKHTEAFF.

For this clonotype: A much bigger clone sits one base away, suggesting this may be a read error. The chain recombines TRBV20-1 with TRBJ1-5; tentative D call: TRBD1 (6 bases). CDR3 length: 14 amino acids. Germline values: CDR1 DFQATT, CDR2 SNEGSKA (reference sequence). The V and J ends lost 0 bases and 7 bases respectively, with 13 bases between them. CDR3 region: CSARDRWQGQPQHF. In DNA, the CDR3 is TGCAGTGCTAGAGATCGGTGGCAGGGGCAGCCCCAGCATTTT.

Details on this clonotype: A much larger clone is a single base away; this may be a read error. This chain links TRBV7-9 with TRBJ2-3; no clear D gene. V gave up 11 bases and J gave up 4 bases, with 13 bases separating them. Germline V lookup: CDR1 SEHNR, CDR2 FQNEAQ (reference sequence). The CDR3 is 12 amino acids. CDR3 DNA: TGTGCCGCCAGATCGGCGCCAGATACGCAGTATTTT. Encoded protein: CAARSAPDTQYF.